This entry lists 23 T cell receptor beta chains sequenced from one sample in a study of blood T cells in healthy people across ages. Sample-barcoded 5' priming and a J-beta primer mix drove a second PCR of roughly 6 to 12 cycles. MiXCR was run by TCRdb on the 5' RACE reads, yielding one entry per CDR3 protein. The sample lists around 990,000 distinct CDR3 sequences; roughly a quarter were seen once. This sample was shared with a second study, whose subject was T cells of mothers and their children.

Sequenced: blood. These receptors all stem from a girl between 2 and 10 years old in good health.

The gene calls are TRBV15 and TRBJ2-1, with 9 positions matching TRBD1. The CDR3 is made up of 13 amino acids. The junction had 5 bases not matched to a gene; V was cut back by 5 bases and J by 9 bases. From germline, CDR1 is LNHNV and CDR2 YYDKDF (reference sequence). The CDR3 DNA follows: TGTGCCACCAGCCGGGACAGGGTTGCTGAGCAGTTCTTC. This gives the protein CATSRDRVAEQFF. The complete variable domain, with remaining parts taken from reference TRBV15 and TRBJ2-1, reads DAMVIQNPRYQVTQFGKPVTLSCSQTLNHNVMYWYQQKSSQAPKLLFHYYDKDFNNEADTPDNFQSRRPNTSFCFLDIRSPGLGDTAMYLCATSRDRVAEQFFGPGTRLTVL.

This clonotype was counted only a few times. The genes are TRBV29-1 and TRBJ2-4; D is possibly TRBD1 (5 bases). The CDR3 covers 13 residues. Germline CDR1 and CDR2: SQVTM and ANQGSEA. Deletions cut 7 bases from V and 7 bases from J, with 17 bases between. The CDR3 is CSGTQGPGNIQYF. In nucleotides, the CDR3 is TGCAGCGGAACCCAGGGCCCGGGTAACATTCAGTACTTC. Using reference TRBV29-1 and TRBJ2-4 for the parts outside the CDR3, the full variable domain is SAVISQKPSRDICQRGTSLTIQCQVDSQVTMMFWYRQQPGQSLTLIATANQGSEATYESGFVIDKFPISRPNLTFSTLTVSNMSPEDSSIYLCSGTQGPGNIQYFGAGTRLSVL.

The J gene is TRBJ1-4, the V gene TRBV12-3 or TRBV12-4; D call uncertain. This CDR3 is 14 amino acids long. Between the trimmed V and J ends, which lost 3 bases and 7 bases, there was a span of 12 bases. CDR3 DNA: TGTGCCAGCAGTTTGGCATCCCAGAGTGAAAAACTGTTTTTT. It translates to CASSLASQSEKLFF.

For the CDR3, the DNA is TGTGCCAGCATCATGACCGGGACAGGGAGCACAGATACGCAGTATTTT. This translates into CASIMTGTGSTDTQYF. This rearrangement joins TRBV28 to TRBJ2-3; TRBD1 aligns across 9 bases. After removal of 7 bases from V and 0 bases from J, the junction contained 8 bases not matched to a gene. CDR3 length equals 16 residues. The germline V gene encodes CDR1 MDHEN and CDR2 SYDVKM.

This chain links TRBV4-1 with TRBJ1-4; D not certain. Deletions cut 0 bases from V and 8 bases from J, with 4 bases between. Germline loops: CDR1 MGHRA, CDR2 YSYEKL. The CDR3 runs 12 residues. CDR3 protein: CASSQEKEKLFF. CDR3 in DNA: TGCGCCAGCAGCCAAGAGAAAGAAAAACTGTTTTTT.

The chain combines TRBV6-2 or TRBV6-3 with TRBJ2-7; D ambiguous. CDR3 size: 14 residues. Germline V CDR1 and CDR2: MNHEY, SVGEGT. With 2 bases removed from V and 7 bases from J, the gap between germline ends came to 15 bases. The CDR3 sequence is CASSYGPSPREQYF. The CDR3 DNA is TGTGCCAGCAGTTACGGCCCCAGCCCTCGGGAGCAGTACTTC.

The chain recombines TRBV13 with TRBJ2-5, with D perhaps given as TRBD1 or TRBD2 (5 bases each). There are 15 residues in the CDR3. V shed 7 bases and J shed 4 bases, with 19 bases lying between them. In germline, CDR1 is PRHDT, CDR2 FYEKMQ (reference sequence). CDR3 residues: CASTSLGAMGETQYF. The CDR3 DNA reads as TGTGCCAGCACCAGCCTCGGGGCTATGGGAGAGACCCAGTACTTC.

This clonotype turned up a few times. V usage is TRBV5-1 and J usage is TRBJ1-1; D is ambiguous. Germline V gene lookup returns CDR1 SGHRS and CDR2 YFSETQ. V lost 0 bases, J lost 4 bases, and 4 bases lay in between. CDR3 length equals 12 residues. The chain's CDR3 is CASSLDVTEAFF. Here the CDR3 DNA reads TGCGCCAGCAGCTTGGATGTCACTGAAGCTTTCTTT.

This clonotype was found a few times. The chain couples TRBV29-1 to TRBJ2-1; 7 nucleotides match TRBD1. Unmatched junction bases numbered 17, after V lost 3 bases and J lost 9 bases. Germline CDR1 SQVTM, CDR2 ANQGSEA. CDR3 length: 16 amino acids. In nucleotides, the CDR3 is TGCAGCGTTGATCTAGTACGACAGGGAAGAGGCGTTGAGCAGTTCTTC. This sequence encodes CSVDLVRQGRGVEQFF.

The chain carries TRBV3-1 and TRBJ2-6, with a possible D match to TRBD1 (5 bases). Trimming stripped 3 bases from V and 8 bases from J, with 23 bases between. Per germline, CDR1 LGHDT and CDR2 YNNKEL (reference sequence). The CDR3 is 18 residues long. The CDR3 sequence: CASSHPSGSVIWTNVLTF. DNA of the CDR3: TGTGCCAGCAGCCACCCATCAGGGTCGGTAATTTGGACCAACGTCCTGACTTTC.

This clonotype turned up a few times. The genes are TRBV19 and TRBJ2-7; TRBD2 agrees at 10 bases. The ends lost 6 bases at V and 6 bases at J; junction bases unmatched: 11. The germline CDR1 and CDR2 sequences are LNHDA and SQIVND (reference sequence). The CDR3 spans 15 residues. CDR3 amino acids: CASSAGLAAGSEQYF. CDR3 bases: TGTGCCAGTAGCGCTGGACTAGCGGCGGGTAGCGAGCAGTACTTC.

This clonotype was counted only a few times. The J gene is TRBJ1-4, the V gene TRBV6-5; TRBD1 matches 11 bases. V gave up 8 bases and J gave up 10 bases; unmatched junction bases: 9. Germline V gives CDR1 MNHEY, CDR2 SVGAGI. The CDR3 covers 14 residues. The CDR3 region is CASSVGTGGGKLFF. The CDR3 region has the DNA TGTGCCAGCTCCGTCGGGACAGGGGGGGGAAAACTGTTTTTT.

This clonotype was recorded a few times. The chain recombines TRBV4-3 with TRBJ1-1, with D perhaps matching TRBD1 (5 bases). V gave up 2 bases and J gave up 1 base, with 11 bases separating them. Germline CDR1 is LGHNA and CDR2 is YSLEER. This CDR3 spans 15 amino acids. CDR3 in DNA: TGCGCCAGCAGCCAATTTGGGGGAGGGAACACTGAAGCTTTCTTT. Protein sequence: CASSQFGGGNTEAFF.

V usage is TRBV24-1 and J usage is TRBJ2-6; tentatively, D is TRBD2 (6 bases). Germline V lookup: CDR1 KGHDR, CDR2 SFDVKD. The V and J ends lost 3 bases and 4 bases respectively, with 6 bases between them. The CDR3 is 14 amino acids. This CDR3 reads CATSDAGGANVLTF. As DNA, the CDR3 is TGTGCCACCAGTGATGCGGGGGGGGCCAACGTCCTGACTTTC.

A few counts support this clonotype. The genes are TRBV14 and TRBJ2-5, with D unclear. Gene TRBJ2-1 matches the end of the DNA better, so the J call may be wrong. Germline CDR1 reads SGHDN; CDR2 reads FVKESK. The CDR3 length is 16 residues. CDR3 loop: CASSPPRTSTFNEQFF. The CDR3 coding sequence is TGTGCCAGCAGTCCGCCAAGAACAAGTACGTTCAATGAGCAGTTCTTC.

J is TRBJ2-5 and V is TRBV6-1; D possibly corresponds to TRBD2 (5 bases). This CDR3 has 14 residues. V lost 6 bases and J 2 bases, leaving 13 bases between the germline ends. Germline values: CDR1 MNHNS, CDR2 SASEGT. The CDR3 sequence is CASRRADPQETQYF. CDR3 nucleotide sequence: TGTGCCAGCAGGAGAGCGGATCCTCAAGAGACCCAGTACTTC.

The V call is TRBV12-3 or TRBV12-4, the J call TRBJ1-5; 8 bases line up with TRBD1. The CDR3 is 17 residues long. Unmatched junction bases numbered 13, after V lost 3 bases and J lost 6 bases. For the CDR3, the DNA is TGTGCCAGCAGTTTCAGGGGGCGGGGGAGCTGGAGTCAGCCCCAGCATTTT. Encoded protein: CASSFRGRGSWSQPQHF.

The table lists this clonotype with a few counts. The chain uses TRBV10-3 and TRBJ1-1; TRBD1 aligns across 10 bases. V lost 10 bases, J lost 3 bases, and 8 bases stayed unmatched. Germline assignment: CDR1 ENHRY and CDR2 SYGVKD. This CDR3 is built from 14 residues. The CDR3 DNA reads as TGTGCCACTCGACAGGGGGCATCGGACACTGAAGCTTTCTTT. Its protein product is CATRQGASDTEAFF.

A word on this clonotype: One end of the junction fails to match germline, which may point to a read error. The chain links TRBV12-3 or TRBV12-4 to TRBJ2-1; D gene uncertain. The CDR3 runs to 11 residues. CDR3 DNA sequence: TGTGCCAGCAGAATGGTCCAAACCGAAACATTC. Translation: CASRMVQTETF.

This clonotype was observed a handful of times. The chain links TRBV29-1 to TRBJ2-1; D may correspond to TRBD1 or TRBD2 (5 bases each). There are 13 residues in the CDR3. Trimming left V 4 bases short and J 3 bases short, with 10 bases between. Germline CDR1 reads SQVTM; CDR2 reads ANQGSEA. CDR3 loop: CSVGGTNYNEQFF. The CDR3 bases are TGCAGCGTTGGGGGGACCAACTACAATGAGCAGTTCTTC.

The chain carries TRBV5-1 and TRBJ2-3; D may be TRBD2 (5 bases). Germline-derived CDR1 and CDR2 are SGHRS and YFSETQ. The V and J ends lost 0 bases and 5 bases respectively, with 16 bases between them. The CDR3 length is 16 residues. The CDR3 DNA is TGCGCCAGCAGCTTGGAGGGAGAGGGTCAAGGAGATACGCAGTATTTT. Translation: CASSLEGEGQGDTQYF.

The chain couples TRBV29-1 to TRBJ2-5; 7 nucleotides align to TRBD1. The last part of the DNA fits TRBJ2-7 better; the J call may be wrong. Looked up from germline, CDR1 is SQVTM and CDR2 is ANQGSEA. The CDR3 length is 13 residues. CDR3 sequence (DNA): TGCAGCGTTGATACAGGGGTGAGGTACGAGCAGTACTTC. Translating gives CSVDTGVRYEQYF.

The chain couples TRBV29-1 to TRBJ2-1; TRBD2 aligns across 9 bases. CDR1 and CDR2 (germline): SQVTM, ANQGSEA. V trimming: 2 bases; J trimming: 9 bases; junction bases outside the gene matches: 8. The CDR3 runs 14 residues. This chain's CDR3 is CSVESGLAEFEQFF. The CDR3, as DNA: TGCAGCGTTGAATCGGGACTAGCAGAGTTTGAGCAGTTCTTC.